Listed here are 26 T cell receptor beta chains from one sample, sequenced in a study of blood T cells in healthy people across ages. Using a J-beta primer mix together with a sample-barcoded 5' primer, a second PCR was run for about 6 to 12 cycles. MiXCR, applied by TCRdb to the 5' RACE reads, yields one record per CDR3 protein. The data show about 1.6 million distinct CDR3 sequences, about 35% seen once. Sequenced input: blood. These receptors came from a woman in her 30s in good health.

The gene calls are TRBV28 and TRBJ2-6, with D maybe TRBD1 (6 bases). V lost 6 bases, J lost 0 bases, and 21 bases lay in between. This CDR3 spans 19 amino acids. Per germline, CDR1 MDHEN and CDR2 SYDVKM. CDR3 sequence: CASSLNTGSSFSGANVLTF. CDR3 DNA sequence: TGTGCCAGCAGCCTTAACACAGGGTCTTCTTTCTCTGGGGCCAACGTCCTGACTTTC.

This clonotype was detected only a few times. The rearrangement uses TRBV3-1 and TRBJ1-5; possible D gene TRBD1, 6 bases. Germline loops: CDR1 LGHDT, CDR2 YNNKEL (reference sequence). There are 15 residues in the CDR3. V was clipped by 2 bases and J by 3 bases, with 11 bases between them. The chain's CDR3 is CASSQSPGDNQPQHF. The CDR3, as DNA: TGTGCCAGCAGCCAATCGCCAGGGGACAATCAGCCCCAGCATTTT.

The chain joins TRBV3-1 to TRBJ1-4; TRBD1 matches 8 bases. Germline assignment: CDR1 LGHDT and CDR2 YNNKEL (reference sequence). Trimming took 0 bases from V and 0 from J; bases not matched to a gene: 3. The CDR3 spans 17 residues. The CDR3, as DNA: TGTGCCAGCAGCCAAGACGGACAGGGAACAACTAATGAAAAACTGTTTTTT. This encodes CASSQDGQGTTNEKLFF.

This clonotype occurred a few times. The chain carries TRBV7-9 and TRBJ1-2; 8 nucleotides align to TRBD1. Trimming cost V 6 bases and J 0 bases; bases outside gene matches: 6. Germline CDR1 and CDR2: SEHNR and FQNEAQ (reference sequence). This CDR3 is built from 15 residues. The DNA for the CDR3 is TGTGCCAGCAGTGGAACGGACAGGGCTAACTATGGCTACACCTTC. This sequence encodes CASSGTDRANYGYTF.

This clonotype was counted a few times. As DNA, the CDR3 is TGTGCCAGCAGCTTGGCCTCTCGGGCTTTCTTT. Translating gives CASSLASRAFF. The chain couples TRBV5-5 to TRBJ1-1; D gene ambiguous. This CDR3 contains 11 residues. V was clipped by 0 bases and J by 11 bases, with 8 bases between them. Looked up from germline, CDR1 is SGHKS and CDR2 is YYEKEE (reference sequence).

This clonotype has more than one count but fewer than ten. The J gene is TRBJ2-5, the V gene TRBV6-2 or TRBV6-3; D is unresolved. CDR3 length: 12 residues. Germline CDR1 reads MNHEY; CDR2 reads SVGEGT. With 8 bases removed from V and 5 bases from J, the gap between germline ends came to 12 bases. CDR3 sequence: CASGLGWETQYF. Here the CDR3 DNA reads TGTGCCAGCGGGTTAGGATGGGAGACCCAGTACTTC.

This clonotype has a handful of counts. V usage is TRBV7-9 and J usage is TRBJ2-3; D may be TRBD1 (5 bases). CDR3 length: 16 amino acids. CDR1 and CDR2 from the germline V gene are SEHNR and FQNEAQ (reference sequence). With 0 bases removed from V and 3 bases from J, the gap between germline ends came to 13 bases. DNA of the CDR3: TGTGCCAGCAGCTTAGCGTACAGGATTACTACAGATACGCAGTATTTT. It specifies CASSLAYRITTDTQYF.

The CDR3, as DNA: TGTGCCAGCAGCGTAGCAGACAGGGATAACTATGGCTACACCTTC. It translates to CASSVADRDNYGYTF. The V call is TRBV9, the J call TRBJ1-2; the match to TRBD1 covers 7 bases. CDR3 size: 15 residues. In germline, CDR1 is SGDLS, CDR2 YYNGEE. V dropped 0 bases and J dropped 1; count of bases not matched to a gene: 3. The full variable domain, with the rest looked up from reference TRBV9 and TRBJ1-2, is DSGVTQTPKHLITATGQRVTLRCSPRSGDLSVYWYQQSLDQGLQFLIQYYNGEERAKGNILERFSAQQFPDLHSELNLSSLELGDSALYFCASSVADRDNYGYTFGSGTRLTVV.

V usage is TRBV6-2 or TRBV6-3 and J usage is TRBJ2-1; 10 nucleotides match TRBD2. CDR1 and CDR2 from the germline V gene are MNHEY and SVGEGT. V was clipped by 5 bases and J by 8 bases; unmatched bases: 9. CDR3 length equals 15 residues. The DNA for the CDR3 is TGTGCCAGCAGTCCAGCGGGAGGGCCGAAGGATGAGCAGTTCTTC. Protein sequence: CASSPAGGPKDEQFF.

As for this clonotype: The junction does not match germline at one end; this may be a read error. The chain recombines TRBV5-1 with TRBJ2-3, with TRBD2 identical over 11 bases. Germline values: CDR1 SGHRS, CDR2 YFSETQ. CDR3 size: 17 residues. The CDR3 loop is CASSSVTGTSGVDTQYF. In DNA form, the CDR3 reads TGCGCTAGCAGCTCTGTGACTGGGACTAGCGGTGTAGATACGCAGTATTTT.

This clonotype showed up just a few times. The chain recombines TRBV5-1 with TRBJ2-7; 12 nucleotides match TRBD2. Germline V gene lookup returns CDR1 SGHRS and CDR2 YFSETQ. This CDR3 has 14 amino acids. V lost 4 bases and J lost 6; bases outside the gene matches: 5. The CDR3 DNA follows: TGCGCCAGCAGCCAAACTAGCGGGGGGCGCGAGCAGTACTTC. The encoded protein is CASSQTSGGREQYF.

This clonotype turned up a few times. Here the CDR3 reads CASSLGLSRVYYGYTF. The CDR3 bases are TGTGCCAGCAGCTTGGGTTTAAGCAGGGTCTACTATGGCTACACCTTC. The rearrangement links TRBV5-5 to TRBJ1-2; D possibly corresponds to TRBD1 (5 bases). Trimming took off 0 bases at V and 3 bases at J, with 15 bases between the two ends. CDR1 SGHKS and CDR2 YYEKEE come from the germline V gene (reference sequence). The CDR3 totals 16 residues.

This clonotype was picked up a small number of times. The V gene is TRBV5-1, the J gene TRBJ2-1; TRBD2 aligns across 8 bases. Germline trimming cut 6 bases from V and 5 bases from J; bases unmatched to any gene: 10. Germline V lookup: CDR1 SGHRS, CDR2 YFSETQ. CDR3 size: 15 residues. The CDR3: CASKKNGGVNNEQFF. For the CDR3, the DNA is TGCGCCAGCAAAAAAAACGGGGGGGTTAACAATGAGCAGTTCTTC.

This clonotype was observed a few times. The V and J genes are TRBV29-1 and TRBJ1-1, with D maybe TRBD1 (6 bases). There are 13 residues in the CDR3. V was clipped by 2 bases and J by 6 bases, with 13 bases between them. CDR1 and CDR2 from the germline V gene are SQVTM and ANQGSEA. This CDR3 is CSVEPHQGSEAFF. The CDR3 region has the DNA TGCAGCGTTGAACCTCATCAGGGGTCTGAAGCTTTCTTT.

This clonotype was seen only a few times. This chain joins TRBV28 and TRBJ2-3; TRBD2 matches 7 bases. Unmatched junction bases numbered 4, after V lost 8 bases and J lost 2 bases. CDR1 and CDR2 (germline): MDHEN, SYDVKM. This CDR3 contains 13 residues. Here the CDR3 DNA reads TGTGCCAGCGGACTAGAGGACACAGATACGCAGTATTTT. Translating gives CASGLEDTDTQYF.

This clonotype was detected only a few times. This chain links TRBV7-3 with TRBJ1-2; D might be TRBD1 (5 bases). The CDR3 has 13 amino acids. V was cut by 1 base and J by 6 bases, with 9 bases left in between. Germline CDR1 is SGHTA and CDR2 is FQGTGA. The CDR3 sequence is CASSLRGGDGYTF. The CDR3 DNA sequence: TGTGCCAGCAGCTTAAGGGGCGGAGATGGCTACACCTTC.

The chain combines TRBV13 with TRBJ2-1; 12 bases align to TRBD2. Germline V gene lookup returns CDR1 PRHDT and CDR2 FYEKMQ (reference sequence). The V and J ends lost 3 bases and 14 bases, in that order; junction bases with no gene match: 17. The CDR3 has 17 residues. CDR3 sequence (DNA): TGTGCCAGCAGCTTCTCCCAAACTAGCGGGAGGCCCCTGGAGGAGTTCTTC. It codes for CASSFSQTSGRPLEEFF. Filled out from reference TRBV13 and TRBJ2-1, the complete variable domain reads AAGVIQSPRHLIKEKRETATLKCYPIPRHDTVYWYQQGPGQDPQFLISFYEKMQSDKGSIPDRFSAQQFSDYHSELNMSSLELGDSALYFCASSFSQTSGRPLEEFFGPGTRLTVL.

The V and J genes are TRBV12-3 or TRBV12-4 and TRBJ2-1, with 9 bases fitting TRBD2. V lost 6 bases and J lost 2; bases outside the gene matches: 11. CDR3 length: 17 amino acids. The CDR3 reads CASSHFQAGGPYNEQFF. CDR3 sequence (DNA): TGTGCCAGCAGCCACTTCCAAGCGGGAGGCCCCTACAATGAGCAGTTCTTC.

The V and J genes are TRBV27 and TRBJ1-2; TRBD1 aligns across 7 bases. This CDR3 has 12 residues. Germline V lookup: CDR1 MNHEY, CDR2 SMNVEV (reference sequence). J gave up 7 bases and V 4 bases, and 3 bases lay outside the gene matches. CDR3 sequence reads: CASSSGQAGYTF. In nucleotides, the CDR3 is TGTGCCAGCAGTTCCGGACAGGCTGGCTACACCTTC.

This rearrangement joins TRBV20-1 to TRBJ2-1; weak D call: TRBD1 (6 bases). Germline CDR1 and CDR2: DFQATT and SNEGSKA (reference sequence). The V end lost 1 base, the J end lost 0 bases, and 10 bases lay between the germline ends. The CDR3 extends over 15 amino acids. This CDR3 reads CSARAGTNSYNEQFF. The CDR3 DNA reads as TGCAGTGCTAGAGCCGGGACAAACTCCTACAATGAGCAGTTCTTC.

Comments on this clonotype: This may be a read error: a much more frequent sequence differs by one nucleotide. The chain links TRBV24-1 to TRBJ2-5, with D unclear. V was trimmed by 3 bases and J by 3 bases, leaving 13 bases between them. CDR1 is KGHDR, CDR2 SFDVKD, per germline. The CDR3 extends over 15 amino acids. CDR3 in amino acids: CATSDGGRMKETQYF. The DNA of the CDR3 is TGTGCCACCAGTGATGGCGGACGGATGAAAGAGACCCAGTACTTC.

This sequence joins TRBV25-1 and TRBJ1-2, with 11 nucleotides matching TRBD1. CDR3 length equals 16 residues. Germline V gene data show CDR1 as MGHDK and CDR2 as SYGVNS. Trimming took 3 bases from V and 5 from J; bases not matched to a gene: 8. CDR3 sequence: CASSEASGTGGYGYTF. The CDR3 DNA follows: TGTGCCAGCAGTGAGGCGTCGGGGACAGGGGGTTATGGCTACACCTTC.

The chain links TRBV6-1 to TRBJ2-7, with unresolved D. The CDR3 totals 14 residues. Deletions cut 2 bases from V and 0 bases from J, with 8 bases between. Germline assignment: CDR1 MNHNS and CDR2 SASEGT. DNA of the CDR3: TGTGCCAGCAGTGAAAGTCTACCCTCCTACGAGCAGTACTTC. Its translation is CASSESLPSYEQYF.

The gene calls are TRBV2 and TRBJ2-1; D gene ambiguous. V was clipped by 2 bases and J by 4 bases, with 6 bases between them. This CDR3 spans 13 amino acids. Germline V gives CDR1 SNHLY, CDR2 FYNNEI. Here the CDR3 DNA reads TGTGCCAGCAGTGAACCCCATTACAATGAGCAGTTCTTC. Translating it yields CASSEPHYNEQFF.

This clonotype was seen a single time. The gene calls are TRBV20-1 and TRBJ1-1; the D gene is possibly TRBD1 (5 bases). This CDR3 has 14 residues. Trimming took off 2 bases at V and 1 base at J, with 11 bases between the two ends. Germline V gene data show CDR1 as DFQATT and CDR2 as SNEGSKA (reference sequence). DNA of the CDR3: TGCAGTGCTAGAAGTGGCGACAGGAACACTGAAGCTTTCTTT. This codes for CSARSGDRNTEAFF.

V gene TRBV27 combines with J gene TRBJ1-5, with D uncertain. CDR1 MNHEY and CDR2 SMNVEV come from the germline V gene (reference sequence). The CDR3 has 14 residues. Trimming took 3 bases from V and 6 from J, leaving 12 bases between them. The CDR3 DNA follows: TGTGCCAGCAGTTTGGTTGGACTGGTTCAGCCCCAGCATTTT. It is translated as CASSLVGLVQPQHF.